This T cell receptor beta chain stems from a study of T cells after yellow fever vaccination. TCRdb ran MiXCR on the 5' RACE reads and lists one entry per CDR3 protein. The sample has roughly 520,000 distinct CDR3 sequences, 21% seen once. This clonotype came up a few times. The CDR3 has 16 residues. Trimming took 6 bases from V and 1 from J, leaving 16 bases between them. The germline gives CDR1 SEHNR, CDR2 FQNEAQ (reference sequence). The sample consisted of PBMCs, taken less than 25 days after the first yellow fever vaccination. The genes are TRBV7-9 and TRBJ2-4, with a tentative D call TRBD2 (5 bases). This receptor was taken from a man between 18 and 35 years old who received the YFV17D yellow fever vaccine. The CDR3 protein is CASSPGLWAAKNIQYF. CDR3 bases: TGTGCCAGCAGTCCGGGGTTATGGGCGGCCAAAAACATTCAGTACTTC. The full variable domain, with the rest looked up from reference TRBV7-9 and TRBJ2-4, is DTGVSQNPRHKITKRGQNVTFRCDPISEHNRLYWYRQTLGQGPEFLTYFQNEAQLEKSRLLSDRFSAERPKGSFSTLEIQRTEQGDSAMYLCASSPGLWAAKNIQYFGAGTRLSVL.